This passage covers 30 T cell receptor beta chains from one sample sequenced in a study of blood T cells in healthy people across ages. It was with a sample-barcoded 5' primer and a J-beta primer mix that a second PCR of roughly 7 to 12 cycles was run. In TCRdb, the 5' RACE reads were re-called with MiXCR into one record per CDR3 protein. The table has approximately 800,000 distinct CDR3 sequences, approximately 53% seen once. The sequenced material came from blood. These receptors all stem from a man between 35 and 55 years old in good health.

The rearrangement links TRBV11-2 to TRBJ2-5, with 7 bases lining up with TRBD1. V was clipped by 4 bases and J by 3 bases; unmatched bases: 17. Germline V gene sequence: CDR1 SGHAT, CDR2 FQNNGV. This CDR3 region has 18 residues. The CDR3: CASSSGVRQGPPEETQYF. The CDR3 nucleotides read TGTGCCAGCAGCTCCGGGGTTAGACAGGGTCCCCCCGAAGAGACCCAGTACTTC.

The J gene is TRBJ2-5, the V gene TRBV7-3, with 11 bases fitting TRBD2. The CDR3 length is 14 residues. V was clipped by 10 bases and J by 3 bases; unmatched bases: 7. The germline CDR1 and CDR2 sequences are SGHTA and FQGTGA. CDR3 in DNA: TGTGCCAACACCGCGGGACTAGCGGAAGAGACCCAGTACTTC. Its protein product is CANTAGLAEETQYF.

V and J are TRBV5-1 and TRBJ1-2; no definite D call. The CDR3 consists of 14 residues. Germline V lookup: CDR1 SGHRS, CDR2 YFSETQ. V lost 0 bases, J lost 8 bases, and 14 bases lay in between. CDR3 sequence reads: CASSLGRPEKGYTF. DNA for the CDR3: TGCGCCAGCAGCTTGGGGAGGCCTGAGAAAGGCTACACCTTC.

Details on this clonotype: A much larger clone differs from this one at a single base, so this may be a read error. CDR3: CGASDHEQYF. CDR3 DNA sequence: TGCGGGGCTAGCGACCATGAGCAGTACTTC. The J gene is TRBJ2-7, the V gene TRBV20-1; a weak D match, TRBD2 (6 bases). The germline CDR1 and CDR2 sequences are DFQATT and SNEGSKA (reference sequence). The CDR3 has 10 amino acids.

The genes are TRBV6-2 or TRBV6-3 and TRBJ2-1; 10 positions agree with TRBD2. The CDR3 length is 14 residues. The germline gives CDR1 MNHEY, CDR2 SVGEGT. J gave up 9 bases and V 4 bases, and 6 bases lay outside the gene matches. The CDR3 loop reads CASSWSGRGREQFF. The CDR3 nucleotides are TGTGCCAGCAGTTGGAGCGGGAGGGGACGTGAGCAGTTCTTC.

The chain combines TRBV18 with TRBJ1-1, with no clear D. Germline values: CDR1 KGHSH, CDR2 LQKENI. The CDR3 covers 16 residues. Trimming left V 1 base short and J 0 bases short, with 12 bases between. This CDR3 reads CASSPQFGSMNTEAFF. CDR3 bases: TGTGCCAGCTCACCACAGTTTGGCAGCATGAACACTGAAGCTTTCTTT.

This clonotype has more than one count but fewer than ten. This rearrangement joins TRBV7-9 to TRBJ1-2; possibly TRBD1 for D (5 bases). The CDR3 contains 14 residues. Trimming cost V 2 bases and J 2 bases, with 9 bases left between them. Germline-derived CDR1 and CDR2 are SEHNR and FQNEAQ (reference sequence). The CDR3 coding sequence is TGTGCCAGCAGCTTACGGGCAGGGAACTATGGCTACACCTTC. It specifies CASSLRAGNYGYTF.

The chain employs TRBV15 and TRBJ2-4, with D unclear. The better agreement between TRBJ2-7 and the DNA end casts doubt on the J call. CDR3 length equals 15 residues. The germline gives CDR1 LNHNV, CDR2 YYDKDF (reference sequence). CDR3 in amino acids: CATSSDPRGFDEQYF. Written as DNA, the CDR3 is TGTGCCACCAGCAGCGACCCTCGCGGTTTCGACGAGCAGTACTTC.

The CDR3 is CASSPGYRDSPLHF. CDR3 nucleotide sequence: TGCGCCAGCAGCCCCGGATACAGGGATTCACCCCTCCACTTT. This chain connects TRBV4-1 to TRBJ1-6; TRBD1 might be the D (6 bases). Trimming stripped 4 bases from V and 8 bases from J, with 12 bases between. CDR3 length: 14 amino acids. Per the germline V gene, CDR1 is MGHRA and CDR2 is YSYEKL.

The chain is built from TRBV5-1 and TRBJ1-5; 11 nucleotides match TRBD1. The CDR3 has 14 amino acids. Per germline, CDR1 SGHRS and CDR2 YFSETQ. V shed 0 bases, J shed 7 bases, and the junction held 0 bases outside the gene matches. CDR3 nucleotide sequence: TGCGCCAGCAGCTTGGGGACAGGGGGCCAGCCCCAGCATTTT. Protein product: CASSLGTGGQPQHF.

DNA for the CDR3: TGTGCCAGCAGCCCCGGGACTCAGGCTATGGGCTATGGCTACACCTTC. It specifies CASSPGTQAMGYGYTF. The chain couples TRBV3-1 to TRBJ1-2; tentative D call: TRBD1 (5 bases). The germline V gene has CDR1 LGHDT and CDR2 YNNKEL (reference sequence). The CDR3 sequence is 16 residues long. The ends were cut back, 4 bases at V and 4 bases at J, with 19 bases in the middle.

The chain employs TRBV5-1 and TRBJ2-4, with D maybe TRBD1 (5 bases). This CDR3 is 16 amino acids long. V lost 4 bases and J lost 0, with 14 bases in between. Germline CDR1 SGHRS, CDR2 YFSETQ. The CDR3 region has the DNA TGCGCCAGCAGCATAGAGACAGCTCCAGCCAAAAACATTCAGTACTTC. It yields the protein CASSIETAPAKNIQYF.

V usage is TRBV5-6 and J usage is TRBJ2-7; the match to TRBD1 covers 7 bases. The CDR3 has 16 amino acids. Losses at the gene ends were 2 bases for V and 3 bases for J; bases not matched to a gene: 11. From germline, CDR1 is SGHDT and CDR2 YYEEEE. The CDR3 bases are TGTGCCAGCAGCTTCGCACAGGGGAGCTTAAGCTACGAGCAGTACTTC. Residues: CASSFAQGSLSYEQYF.

The genes are TRBV29-1 and TRBJ2-5, with a weak D call TRBD2 (5 bases). The V gene's germline CDR1 is SQVTM and CDR2 ANQGSEA. V lost 7 bases, J lost 4 bases, and 19 bases lay in between. This CDR3 comprises 14 residues. The CDR3 loop reads CSARIPGMGETQYF. In nucleotides, the CDR3 is TGCAGCGCCCGTATCCCGGGGATGGGAGAGACCCAGTACTTC.

The chain employs TRBV9 and TRBJ1-2, with D unclear. The germline V gene encodes CDR1 SGDLS and CDR2 YYNGEE. CDR3 size: 13 residues. The V end was cut by 2 bases, the J end by 3 bases, with 8 bases between. The CDR3 bases are TGTGCCAGCAGCGTGGAGGGCCACTATGGCTACACCTTC. This sequence encodes CASSVEGHYGYTF.

This chain uses TRBV20-1 with TRBJ2-1, with TRBD2 matching 13 bases. The V gene end was trimmed by 5 bases and the J gene end by 8 bases; junction bases not matched to a gene: 9. Germline CDR1 is DFQATT and CDR2 is SNEGSKA (reference sequence). The CDR3 is made up of 15 amino acids. The CDR3 DNA reads as TGCAGTGCTTATTCCGGGACTAGCGGGAAGGATGAGCAGTTCTTC. This gives the protein CSAYSGTSGKDEQFF.

The genes are TRBV12-5 and TRBJ1-1; possible D gene TRBD1, 5 bases. Germline CDR1 LGHNT, CDR2 FRNRAP. The CDR3 extends over 20 amino acids. Trimming shortened V by 0 bases and J by 0 bases, and 23 bases separated the two germline ends. CDR3 sequence (DNA): TGTGCTAGTGGTTTGGTAAGGAGCGGATACCCGAGGGGCTTGAACACTGAAGCTTTCTTT. As protein: CASGLVRSGYPRGLNTEAFF.

This chain connects TRBV5-6 to TRBJ1-2, with 7 bases fitting TRBD1. The CDR3 spans 13 residues. From germline, CDR1 is SGHDT and CDR2 YYEEEE. V dropped 4 bases and J dropped 7; count of bases not matched to a gene: 7. CDR3 protein: CASSKDRLGGYTF. As DNA, the CDR3 is TGTGCCAGCAGCAAGGACAGGCTGGGTGGCTACACCTTC.

This clonotype appeared once. The V gene is TRBV20-1, the J gene TRBJ1-2; weak D call: TRBD1 (6 bases). Germline loops: CDR1 DFQATT, CDR2 SNEGSKA (reference sequence). The length of the CDR3 is 12 residues. Trimming removed 3 bases from V and 8 bases from J, with 13 bases in between. In DNA form, the CDR3 reads TGCAGTGCTAGCCAACAGGGCTTGGGCTACACCTTC. Amino acids: CSASQQGLGYTF.

The V call is TRBV5-1, the J call TRBJ1-2; possible D gene TRBD1, 6 bases. The CDR3 is made up of 16 amino acids. Between the trimmed V and J ends, which lost 0 bases and 6 bases, there was a span of 18 bases. Germline V gene lookup returns CDR1 SGHRS and CDR2 YFSETQ. CDR3 sequence (DNA): TGCGCCAGCAGCTTGGCCGTGGGACATGGCGCGGATGGCTACACCTTC. The encoded protein is CASSLAVGHGADGYTF.

CDR3 in amino acids: CASGGGQGPPTTNEKLFF. The CDR3 region has the DNA TGTGCCTCCGGTGGGGGACAGGGGCCCCCTACAACTAATGAAAAACTGTTTTTT. This chain connects TRBV27 to TRBJ1-4, with TRBD1 identical over 10 bases. After removal of 11 bases from V and 0 bases from J, the junction contained 15 bases not matched to a gene. CDR3 length: 18 amino acids. From germline, CDR1 is MNHEY and CDR2 SMNVEV (reference sequence).

V gene TRBV2 combines with J gene TRBJ1-2; D gene uncertain. In germline, CDR1 is SNHLY, CDR2 FYNNEI. The CDR3 length is 12 residues. V was cut by 5 bases and J by 4 bases, with 8 bases left in between. The CDR3 is CASSLQSYGYTF. The CDR3 nucleotides read TGTGCCAGCAGTCTCCAAAGCTATGGCTACACCTTC.

The chain uses TRBV7-3 and TRBJ2-7; D uncertain. V gave up 3 bases and J gave up 7 bases, with 19 bases separating them. The CDR3 spans 15 residues. CDR1 and CDR2 (germline): SGHTA, FQGTGA. This CDR3 reads CASSFGTLLGNEQYF. The CDR3 bases are TGTGCCAGCAGCTTTGGCACCTTGCTGGGCAATGAGCAGTACTTC.

Notes on this clonotype: Possible read error: a much larger clone is one base away. This chain joins TRBV20-1 and TRBJ2-5; D is possibly TRBD1 (5 bases). The CDR3 runs to 15 residues. From germline, CDR1 is DFQATT and CDR2 SNEGSKA (reference sequence). The CDR3 is CGAREGARIQETQYF. The CDR3 DNA sequence: TGCGGTGCTAGAGAAGGGGCAAGGATTCAAGAGACCCAGTACTTC.

The V and J genes are TRBV6-1 and TRBJ2-7; D ambiguous. V dropped 4 bases and J dropped 1 base, with 20 bases sitting between them. The CDR3 spans 17 residues. Germline CDR1 reads MNHNS; CDR2 reads SASEGT. CDR3: CASSVPPSWSSSYEQYF. The CDR3 DNA reads TGTGCCAGCAGTGTACCTCCTTCCTGGTCCAGTTCCTACGAGCAGTACTTC.

This clonotype has just a few counts. This chain connects TRBV9 to TRBJ2-1, with TRBD1 as a possible D gene (6 bases). Germline CDR1 SGDLS, CDR2 YYNGEE. V was trimmed by 1 base and J by 8 bases, leaving 10 bases between them. The CDR3 length is 13 residues. The DNA of the CDR3 is TGTGCCAGCAGCGTAACAGGGCGGGATGAGCAGTTCTTC. This translates into CASSVTGRDEQFF.

The chain is built from TRBV12-3 or TRBV12-4 and TRBJ2-1; D uncertain. The J call may not be correct, given that the DNA end is closer to TRBJ2-7. The CDR3 has 14 residues. CDR3 nucleotide sequence: TGTGCCAGCAGGATCCGTGGGTCTTTCAATGAGCAGTACTTC. Its translation: CASRIRGSFNEQYF.

The CDR3 bases are TGTGCTAGCGTCGGGACGGGGACAGATACGCAGTATTTT. Translating gives CASVGTGTDTQYF. The gene calls are TRBV12-5 and TRBJ2-3, with D perhaps TRBD1 or TRBD2 (5 bases each). V was trimmed by 9 bases and J by 3 bases, leaving 13 bases between them. The CDR3 loop spans 13 amino acids. Germline values: CDR1 LGHNT, CDR2 FRNRAP.

The chain recombines TRBV6-5 with TRBJ2-2; either TRBD1 or TRBD2 may fit D (6 bases each). V lost 4 bases and J 3 bases, leaving 18 bases between the germline ends. Germline CDR1 reads MNHEY; CDR2 reads SVGAGI. The CDR3 sequence is 17 residues long. The CDR3: CASSSDRGGLYTGELFF. CDR3 nucleotide sequence: TGTGCCAGCAGTTCAGACAGAGGGGGACTCTACACCGGGGAGCTGTTTTTT.

This chain connects TRBV2 to TRBJ2-5; D gene unclear. CDR3 length: 14 amino acids. V lost 6 bases and J lost 4, with 15 bases in between. The V gene's germline CDR1 is SNHLY and CDR2 FYNNEI. Here the CDR3 reads CASSDTGSGETQYF. CDR3 nucleotides: TGTGCCAGCAGCGACACGGGTTCCGGAGAGACCCAGTACTTC.